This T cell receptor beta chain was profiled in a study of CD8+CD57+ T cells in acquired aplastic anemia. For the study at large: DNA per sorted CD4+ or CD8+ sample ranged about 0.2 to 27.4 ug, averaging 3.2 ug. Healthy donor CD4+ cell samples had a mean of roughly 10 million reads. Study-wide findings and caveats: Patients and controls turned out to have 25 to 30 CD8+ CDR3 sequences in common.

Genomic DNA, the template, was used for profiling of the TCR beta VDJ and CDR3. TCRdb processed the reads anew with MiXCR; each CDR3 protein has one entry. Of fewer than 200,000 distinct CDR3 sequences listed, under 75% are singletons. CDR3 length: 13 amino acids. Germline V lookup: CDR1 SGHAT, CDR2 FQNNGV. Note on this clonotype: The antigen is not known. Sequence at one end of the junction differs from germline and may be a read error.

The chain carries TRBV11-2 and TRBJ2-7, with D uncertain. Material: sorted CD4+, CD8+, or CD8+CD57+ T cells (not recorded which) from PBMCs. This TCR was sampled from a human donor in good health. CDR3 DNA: TGTGCCAACAGCCAAGAACGGAACTACGAGCAGTACTTC. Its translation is CANSQERNYEQYF.